One sample yielded the 15 T cell receptor beta chains listed below, sequenced in a study of vaccination effects on CD4 cells after COVID-19. The ViraFEST assay expanded antigen-specific CD4+ T cells with viral peptide pools before sequencing. Culture lasted roughly 9 days before CD4+ T cell isolation. The vaccine recipients had no prior SARS-CoV-2 infection, with negative nucleocapsid antibodies. For these receptors, no antigen is known. Repertoires were generated with immunoSEQ multiplex PCR, while TCRdb's copy carries only in-frame clones and drops some. Of some 20,000 clones detected, roughly 78% appear once; the ten largest clones hold 9.1%. The sample was CD4+ T cells from PBMCs cultured with HCoV-NL63 spike peptides, taken before COVID-19 vaccination. These receptors were obtained from a human donor who received a COVID-19 vaccine.

This clone occurred a few times. The chain recombines TRBV10-2 with TRBJ1-2, with 7 bases matching TRBD1. The CDR3 runs 15 residues. The germline CDR1 and CDR2 sequences are WSHSY and SAAADI. After removal of 2 bases from V and 4 bases from J, the junction contained 7 bases not matched to a gene. As DNA, the CDR3 is TGCGCCAGCAGTGAGCCGTCCCGGGACAGCTATGGCTACACCTTC. Protein sequence: CASSEPSRDSYGYTF.

The rearrangement links TRBV15 to TRBJ2-1; TRBD2 matches 8 bases. The CDR3 has 14 amino acids. V lost 3 bases and J lost 5; bases outside the gene matches: 3. Germline CDR1 LNHNV, CDR2 YYDKDF (reference sequence). The CDR3 loop reads CATSSGGAHNEQFF. The CDR3 nucleotides are TGTGCCACCAGCAGCGGGGGGGCCCACAATGAGCAGTTCTTC.

This clone was seen a few times. The chain links TRBV6-5 to TRBJ2-3; 15 nucleotides line up with TRBD2. Germline V gene lookup returns CDR1 MNHEY and CDR2 SVGAGI. The CDR3 length is 15 residues. The junction had 3 bases not matched to a gene; V was cut back by 5 bases and J by 6 bases. The CDR3 DNA follows: TGTGCCAGCAGTAACGGACTAGCGGGAGGGGATACGCAGTATTTT. Its protein product is CASSNGLAGGDTQYF.

V and J are TRBV6-6 and TRBJ1-5, with a possible D match to TRBD1 (5 bases). The V end was cut by 6 bases, the J end by 6 bases, with 12 bases between. Germline CDR1 MNHNY, CDR2 SVGAGI (reference sequence). The CDR3 runs 13 residues. The CDR3 sequence: CASSKGDRQPQHF. The CDR3 region has the DNA TGTGCCAGCAGCAAAGGGGATCGTCAGCCCCAGCATTTT.

The gene calls are TRBV9 and TRBJ1-5; weak D call: TRBD1 (6 bases). Per germline, CDR1 SGDLS and CDR2 YYNGEE. Trimming shortened V by 2 bases and J by 6 bases, and 12 bases separated the two germline ends. This CDR3 comprises 14 residues. The CDR3 nucleotides read TGTGCCAGCAGCGTTGGGCAGGGGTTTCAGCCCCAGCATTTT. Its protein product is CASSVGQGFQPQHF. Full variable domain (remainder filled in from reference TRBV9 and TRBJ1-5): DSGVTQTPKHLITATGQRVTLRCSPRSGDLSVYWYQQSLDQGLQFLIQYYNGEERAKGNILERFSAQQFPDLHSELNLSSLELGDSALYFCASSVGQGFQPQHFGDGTRLSIL.

This CDR3 is CASSIQGGYEQYF. The CDR3 bases are TGTGCCAGTAGTATTCAGGGCGGGTACGAGCAGTACTTC. The chain joins TRBV19 to TRBJ2-7; D tentatively reads TRBD1 or TRBD2 (5 bases each). In germline, CDR1 is LNHDA, CDR2 SQIVND (reference sequence). The CDR3 is 13 amino acids. Trimming took off 3 bases at V and 4 bases at J, with 10 bases between the two ends.

The CDR3 nucleotides are TGTGCCAGCAGTGAAACCGGGACAGGGGGCTACGAGCAGTACTTC. Its protein is CASSETGTGGYEQYF. The rearrangement joins TRBV2 to TRBJ2-7; TRBD1 matches 11 bases. Trimming cost V 2 bases and J 3 bases; bases outside gene matches: 3. Germline V gene sequence: CDR1 SNHLY, CDR2 FYNNEI. CDR3 size: 15 residues.

The chain couples TRBV15 to TRBJ1-4; 9 bases match TRBD1. The CDR3 extends over 15 amino acids. The V and J ends lost 5 bases and 5 bases, in that order; junction bases with no gene match: 6. CDR1 LNHNV and CDR2 YYDKDF come from the germline V gene (reference sequence). CDR3 nucleotides: TGTGCCACCAGCGGACAAGGACAGGGGAATGAAAAACTGTTTTTT. This gives the protein CATSGQGQGNEKLFF. The complete variable domain, with remaining parts taken from reference TRBV15 and TRBJ1-4, reads DAMVIQNPRYQVTQFGKPVTLSCSQTLNHNVMYWYQQKSSQAPKLLFHYYDKDFNNEADTPDNFQSRRPNTSFCFLDIRSPGLGDTAMYLCATSGQGQGNEKLFFGSGTQLSVL.

This clone was seen a single time. The gene calls are TRBV6-2 or TRBV6-3 and TRBJ1-1; D not certain. From germline, CDR1 is MNHEY and CDR2 SVGEGT. The CDR3 is 13 amino acids. Trimming stripped 3 bases from V and 0 bases from J, with 5 bases between. The CDR3 DNA is TGTGCCAGCAGTTATCAGGTGAACACTGAAGCTTTCTTT. Protein product: CASSYQVNTEAFF.

V and J are TRBV5-5 and TRBJ1-1; D ambiguous. The CDR3 loop spans 11 amino acids. Germline V gene sequence: CDR1 SGHKS, CDR2 YYEKEE (reference sequence). Trimming left V 4 bases short and J 3 bases short, with 4 bases between. The chain's CDR3 is CASSLDTEAFF. The CDR3 DNA follows: TGTGCCAGCAGCCTTGACACTGAAGCTTTCTTT.

The chain recombines TRBV12-3 or TRBV12-4 with TRBJ2-1; the D is unclear. V lost 6 bases and J lost 10, with 13 bases in between. This CDR3 contains 12 residues. The CDR3 region has the DNA TGTGCCAGCAGCCAAAGGCTCAGGGAGCAGTTCTTC. It encodes CASSQRLREQFF.

This rearrangement joins TRBV13 to TRBJ2-1; the D gene is possibly TRBD2 (5 bases). This CDR3 is built from 15 residues. The germline CDR1 and CDR2 sequences are PRHDT and FYEKMQ (reference sequence). Trimming pared 2 bases from V and 10 bases from J, leaving 18 bases between. CDR3 DNA sequence: TGTGCCAGCAGCTTACGAGCGGTTGTTTTAGAAGAGCAGTTCTTC. As protein: CASSLRAVVLEEQFF. Complete variable domain (other parts from reference TRBV13 and TRBJ2-1): AAGVIQSPRHLIKEKRETATLKCYPIPRHDTVYWYQQGPGQDPQFLISFYEKMQSDKGSIPDRFSAQQFSDYHSELNMSSLELGDSALYFCASSLRAVVLEEQFFGPGTRLTVL.

The chain employs TRBV9 and TRBJ2-6, with D unresolved. The CDR3 is made up of 13 amino acids. The germline gives CDR1 SGDLS, CDR2 YYNGEE. V lost 7 bases, J lost 1 base, and 6 bases lay in between. DNA for the CDR3: TGTGCCAGCGGGCCTTCTGGGGCCAACGTCCTGACTTTC. It translates to CASGPSGANVLTF. Based on the CDR3 plus reference TRBV9 and TRBJ2-6, the full variable domain is DSGVTQTPKHLITATGQRVTLRCSPRSGDLSVYWYQQSLDQGLQFLIQYYNGEERAKGNILERFSAQQFPDLHSELNLSSLELGDSALYFCASGPSGANVLTFGAGSRLTVL.

The chain carries TRBV19 and TRBJ1-6; 7 bases align to TRBD1. Germline V gives CDR1 LNHDA, CDR2 SQIVND (reference sequence). CDR3 length equals 12 residues. Trimming removed 6 bases from V and 7 bases from J; junction bases left unmatched: 0. CDR3 amino acids: CASRQGNSPLHF. DNA for the CDR3: TGTGCCAGTAGACAGGGGAATTCACCCCTCCACTTT.

The chain employs TRBV6-4 and TRBJ2-3; no clear D. Per the germline V gene, CDR1 is MRHNA and CDR2 is SNTAGT. The CDR3 runs 12 residues. The germline V and J ends were trimmed by 3 bases and 8 bases, with 9 bases remaining between them. The CDR3 loop reads CASSDWTGTQYF. The CDR3 DNA sequence: TGTGCCAGCAGTGATTGGACGGGTACGCAGTATTTT.